The 18 T cell receptor beta chains below come from one sample, sequenced in a study of cytomegalovirus exposure and HLA in healthy donors. With 60 Vbeta and 13 Jbeta primers, the PCR was carried out. Sequencing used immunoSEQ multiplex PCR; TCRdb keeps in-frame clones, though not all of them. The sample carries fewer than 70,000 clones, about 76% recorded once. The specimen sequenced was PBMCs. The receptors originated from a man in his fifties or sixties in good health and CMV-seronegative.

This clone appeared a single time. CDR3 sequence: CASSPGQGRSPLHF. In nucleotides, the CDR3 is TGTGCCAGCAGCCCGGGACAGGGCCGTTCACCCCTCCACTTT. The rearrangement joins TRBV9 to TRBJ1-6, with 9 bases that match TRBD1. The V gene's germline CDR1 is SGDLS and CDR2 YYNGEE. The CDR3 has 14 residues. Germline trimming cut 4 bases from V and 9 bases from J; bases unmatched to any gene: 5.

The V call is TRBV7-3, the J call TRBJ1-1; 8 bases are shared with TRBD1. The CDR3 covers 14 residues. Germline CDR1 and CDR2: SGHTA and FQGTGA. The J segment lost 6 bases and the V segment lost 3 bases, leaving 6 bases of the junction unmatched. DNA of the CDR3: TGTGCCAGCAGCTTTACGGACAGGGACCCTGAAGCTTTCTTT. It specifies CASSFTDRDPEAFF. The full variable domain, with the rest looked up from reference TRBV7-3 and TRBJ1-1, is GAGVSQTPSNKVTEKGKYVELRCDPISGHTALYWYRQSLGQGPEFLIYFQGTGAADDSGLPNDRFFAVRPEGSVSTLKIQRTERGDSAVYLCASSFTDRDPEAFFGQGTRLTVV.

In this sample, this clone turned up once. The chain joins TRBV19 to TRBJ2-1; 9 nucleotides line up with TRBD2. Unmatched junction bases numbered 13, after V lost 0 bases and J lost 7 bases. CDR1 and CDR2 from the germline V gene are LNHDA and SQIVND (reference sequence). This CDR3 comprises 18 residues. CDR3 DNA: TGTGCCAGTAGTATAGAGCCTAGCGGGATTTTTTGGGGGAATGAGCAGTTCTTC. Translated, it gives CASSIEPSGIFWGNEQFF.

In this sample, this clone turned up once. The chain couples TRBV30 to TRBJ2-1, with D maybe TRBD1 (6 bases). From germline, CDR1 is GTSNPN and CDR2 SVGIG (reference sequence). V lost 8 bases to trimming and J lost 7 bases, with 24 bases between them. The CDR3 totals 15 residues. Written as DNA, the CDR3 is TGTGCCCAGGCCCGGTTGGGGGCCAGAAAGAATGAGCAGTTCTTC. It codes for CAQARLGARKNEQFF. Looking up the rest from reference TRBV30 and TRBJ2-1 gives the full variable domain: SQTIHQWPATLVQPVGSPLSLECTVEGTSNPNLYWYRQAAGRGLQLLFYSVGIGQISSEVPQNLSASRPQDRQFILSSKKLLLSDSGFYLCAQARLGARKNEQFFGPGTRLTVL.

This clone has a single count. V and J are TRBV5-4 and TRBJ1-6; D not resolved. V was pared by 3 bases and J by 10 bases, with 20 bases between. The length of the CDR3 is 16 residues. Germline CDR1 reads SGHNT; CDR2 reads YYREEE (reference sequence). CDR3 in amino acids: CASSSPAPGNKSPLHF. The CDR3 DNA is TGTGCCAGCAGCTCCCCGGCACCGGGGAACAAGTCACCCCTCCACTTT.

The rearrangement links TRBV9 to TRBJ1-1; tentative D call: TRBD1 (5 bases). The CDR3 totals 14 residues. CDR1 is SGDLS, CDR2 YYNGEE, per germline. Trimming took off 4 bases at V and 5 bases at J, with 15 bases between the two ends. In DNA, the CDR3 is TGTGCCAGCAGCACGACTCGCGGACAAACTGAAGCTTTCTTT. Translating it yields CASSTTRGQTEAFF.

Here the CDR3 DNA reads TGTGCCAGCAGCTGGGCAGCCGGTGGGGAGCTGTTTTTT. It encodes CASSWAAGGELFF. The V call is TRBV7-2, the J call TRBJ2-2, with no clear D. V gave up 4 bases and J gave up 8 bases, with 11 bases separating them. CDR1 SGHTA and CDR2 FQGNSA come from the germline V gene. The CDR3 covers 13 residues.

The V call is TRBV5-6, the J call TRBJ2-1, with 7 bases identical to TRBD2. The germline gives CDR1 SGHDT, CDR2 YYEEEE. The CDR3 runs 17 residues. V dropped 4 bases and J dropped 2; count of bases not matched to a gene: 12. The CDR3 here is CASSGGGLPVAYNEQFF. Written as DNA, the CDR3 is TGTGCCAGCAGCGGCGGGGGACTTCCAGTCGCCTACAATGAGCAGTTCTTC.

The V and J genes are TRBV5-6 and TRBJ1-6; 9 positions match TRBD1. The CDR3 loop spans 18 amino acids. The ends lost 2 bases at V and 0 bases at J; junction bases unmatched: 6. Germline lookup yields CDR1 SGHDT and CDR2 YYEEEE. The CDR3 bases are TGTGCCAGCAGCTTCTGGACAGGGGTTAACTCCTATAATTCACCCCTCCACTTT. Protein sequence: CASSFWTGVNSYNSPLHF.

V is TRBV20-1 and J is TRBJ2-7; perhaps TRBD1 as D (6 bases). CDR1 DFQATT and CDR2 SNEGSKA come from the germline V gene (reference sequence). The CDR3 spans 11 residues. Trimming shortened V by 6 bases and J by 6 bases, and 12 bases separated the two germline ends. CDR3 protein: CSADQGTEQYF. CDR3 coding DNA: TGCAGTGCGGACCAGGGGACCGAGCAGTACTTC.

V gene TRBV4-2 combines with J gene TRBJ1-1; D is possibly TRBD1 (5 bases). The germline V and J ends were trimmed by 3 bases and 4 bases, with 15 bases remaining between them. This CDR3 is 15 amino acids long. The germline CDR1 and CDR2 sequences are LGHNA and YNFKEQ. The DNA for the CDR3 is TGTGCCAGCAGCCATCCCCCGCAGGGAAGCACTGAAGCTTTCTTT. As protein: CASSHPPQGSTEAFF.

This chain connects TRBV15 to TRBJ2-7, with a weak D call TRBD1 (5 bases). The length of the CDR3 is 13 residues. The V gene's germline CDR1 is LNHNV and CDR2 YYDKDF (reference sequence). Trimming took off 3 bases at V and 6 bases at J, with 12 bases between the two ends. The CDR3 nucleotides are TGTGCCACCAGCAGGGCAGCAGGGCTCGAGCAGTACTTC. Encoded protein: CATSRAAGLEQYF. The whole variable domain, filled in from reference TRBV15 and TRBJ2-7, reads DAMVIQNPRYQVTQFGKPVTLSCSQTLNHNVMYWYQQKSSQAPKLLFHYYDKDFNNEADTPDNFQSRRPNTSFCFLDIRSPGLGDTAMYLCATSRAAGLEQYFGPGTRLTVT.

The V gene is TRBV21-1, the J gene TRBJ2-5; TRBD2 is taken as the D call from the table, unchecked against the DNA. TRBV21-1 counts as a pseudogene. CDR3 length: 19 amino acids. The CDR3 DNA is TGTGCCAGCAGCAAAAACTGGACAGAACTGACTAGCGGGGAAGAGACCCAGTACTTC. Translation gives CASSKNWTELTSGEETQYF.

CDR3 sequence: CATSGTMQGQPQHF. Written as DNA, the CDR3 is TGTGCCACTTCCGGGACTATGCAAGGTCAGCCCCAGCATTTT. This rearrangement joins TRBV27 to TRBJ1-5; tentative D call: TRBD1 (5 bases). V was trimmed by 10 bases and J by 6 bases, leaving 19 bases between them. CDR1 is MNHEY, CDR2 SMNVEV, per germline (reference sequence). There are 14 residues in the CDR3.

This sequence joins TRBV19 and TRBJ1-1, with D possibly matching TRBD1 (5 bases). Germline V gene data show CDR1 as LNHDA and CDR2 as SQIVND (reference sequence). The ends were cut back, 3 bases at V and 11 bases at J, with 13 bases in the middle. The CDR3 covers 12 residues. The CDR3 DNA reads as TGTGCCAGTAGTATGAGGGAGGGACCGGCTTTCTTT. It codes for CASSMREGPAFF.

This chain joins TRBV6-1 and TRBJ2-1, with D possibly being TRBD2 (5 bases). Trimming stripped 6 bases from V and 7 bases from J, with 13 bases between. The germline gives CDR1 MNHNS, CDR2 SASEGT. The CDR3 loop spans 13 amino acids. For the CDR3, the DNA is TGTGCCAGCAGGAAACTAGTGATGAATGAGCAGTTCTTC. Amino acid sequence: CASRKLVMNEQFF.

V usage is TRBV7-9 and J usage is TRBJ2-1, with D perhaps TRBD1 (6 bases). V lost 1 base and J lost 6, with 7 bases in between. The length of the CDR3 is 13 residues. Looked up from germline, CDR1 is SEHNR and CDR2 is FQNEAQ (reference sequence). DNA of the CDR3: TGTGCCAGCAGCTTAGGAGGGGGCAATGAGCAGTTCTTC. Translation: CASSLGGGNEQFF.

V gene TRBV15 combines with J gene TRBJ2-3; 11 nucleotides agree with TRBD1. Germline values: CDR1 LNHNV, CDR2 YYDKDF (reference sequence). This CDR3 is built from 16 residues. With V trimmed by 3 bases and J by 0 bases, 2 bases remained unmatched. CDR3 DNA sequence: TGTGCCACCAGCAGGGGGGACAGGGGGAGCACAGATACGCAGTATTTT. It codes for CATSRGDRGSTDTQYF. Together with reference TRBV15 and TRBJ2-3, the CDR3 gives the full variable domain: DAMVIQNPRYQVTQFGKPVTLSCSQTLNHNVMYWYQQKSSQAPKLLFHYYDKDFNNEADTPDNFQSRRPNTSFCFLDIRSPGLGDTAMYLCATSRGDRGSTDTQYFGPGTRLTVL.